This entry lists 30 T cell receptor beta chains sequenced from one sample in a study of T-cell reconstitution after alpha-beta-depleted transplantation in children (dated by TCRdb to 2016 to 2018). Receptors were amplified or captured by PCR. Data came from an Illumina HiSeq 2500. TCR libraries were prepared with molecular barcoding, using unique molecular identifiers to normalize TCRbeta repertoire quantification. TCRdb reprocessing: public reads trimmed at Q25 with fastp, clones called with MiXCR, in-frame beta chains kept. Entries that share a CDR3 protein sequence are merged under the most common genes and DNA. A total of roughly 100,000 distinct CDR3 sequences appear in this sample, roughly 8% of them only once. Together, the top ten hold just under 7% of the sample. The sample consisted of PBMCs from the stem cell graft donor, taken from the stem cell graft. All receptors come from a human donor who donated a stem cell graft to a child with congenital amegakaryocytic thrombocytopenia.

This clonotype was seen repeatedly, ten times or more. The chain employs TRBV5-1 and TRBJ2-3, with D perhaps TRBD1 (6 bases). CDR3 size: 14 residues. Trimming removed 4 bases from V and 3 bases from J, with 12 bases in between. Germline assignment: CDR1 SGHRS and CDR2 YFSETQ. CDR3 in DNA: TGCGCCAGCAGCGCCCCACAGGGAACAGATACGCAGTATTTT. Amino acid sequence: CASSAPQGTDTQYF. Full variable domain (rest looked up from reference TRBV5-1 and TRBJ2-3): KAGVTQTPRYLIKTRGQQVTLSCSPISGHRSVSWYQQTPGQGLQFLFEYFSETQRNKGNFPGRFSGRQFSNSRSEMNVSTLELGDSALYLCASSAPQGTDTQYFGPGTRLTVL.

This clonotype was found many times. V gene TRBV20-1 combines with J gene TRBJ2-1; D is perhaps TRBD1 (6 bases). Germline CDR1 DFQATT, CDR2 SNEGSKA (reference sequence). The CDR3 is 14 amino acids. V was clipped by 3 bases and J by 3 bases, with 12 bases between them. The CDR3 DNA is TGCAGTGCTAGGACAGGAGATCGCTACAATGAGCAGTTCTTC. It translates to CSARTGDRYNEQFF.

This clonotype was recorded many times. The CDR3 DNA is TGCAGCGTGAAAAGACAGGGGAGCGCCTACGAGCAGTACTTC. Translated: CSVKRQGSAYEQYF. The chain couples TRBV29-1 to TRBJ2-7; 8 nucleotides agree with TRBD1. With V trimmed by 6 bases and J by 2 bases, 9 bases remained unmatched. Germline V gene data show CDR1 as SQVTM and CDR2 as ANQGSEA. The CDR3 covers 14 residues.

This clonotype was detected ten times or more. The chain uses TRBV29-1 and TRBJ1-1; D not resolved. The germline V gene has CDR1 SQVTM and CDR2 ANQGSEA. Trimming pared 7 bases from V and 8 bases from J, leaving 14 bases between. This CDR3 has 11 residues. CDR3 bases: TGCAGCGGCTCCTTAGCGAGGGAAGCTTTCTTT. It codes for CSGSLAREAFF.

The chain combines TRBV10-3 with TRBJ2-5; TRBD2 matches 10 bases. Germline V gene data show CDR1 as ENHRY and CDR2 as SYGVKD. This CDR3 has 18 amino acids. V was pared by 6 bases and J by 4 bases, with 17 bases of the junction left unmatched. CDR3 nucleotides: TGTGCCATCAGCCTAGCCGCTAGTAGCGGGAGGATTGGAGAGACCCAGTACTTC. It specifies CAISLAASSGRIGETQYF.

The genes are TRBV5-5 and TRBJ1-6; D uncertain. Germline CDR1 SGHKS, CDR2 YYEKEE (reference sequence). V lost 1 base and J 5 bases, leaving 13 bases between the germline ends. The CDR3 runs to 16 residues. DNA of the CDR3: TGTGCCAGCAGCTTGTCGCCAGAGCGAAATAATTCACCCCTCCACTTT. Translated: CASSLSPERNNSPLHF.

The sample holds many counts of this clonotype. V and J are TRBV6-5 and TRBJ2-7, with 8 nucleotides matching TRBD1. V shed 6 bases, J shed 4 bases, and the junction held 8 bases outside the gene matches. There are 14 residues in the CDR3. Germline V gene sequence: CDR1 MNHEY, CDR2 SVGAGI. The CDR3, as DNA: TGTGCCAGCAGACTCGGACAGGGAACTTACGAGCAGTACTTC. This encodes CASRLGQGTYEQYF.

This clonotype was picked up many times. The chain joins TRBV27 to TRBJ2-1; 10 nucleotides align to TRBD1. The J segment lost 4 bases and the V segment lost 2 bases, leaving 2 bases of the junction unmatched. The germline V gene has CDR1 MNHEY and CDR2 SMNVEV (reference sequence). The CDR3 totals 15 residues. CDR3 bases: TGTGCCAGCAGTTTAGGGACAGGGGTTTACAATGAGCAGTTCTTC. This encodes CASSLGTGVYNEQFF.

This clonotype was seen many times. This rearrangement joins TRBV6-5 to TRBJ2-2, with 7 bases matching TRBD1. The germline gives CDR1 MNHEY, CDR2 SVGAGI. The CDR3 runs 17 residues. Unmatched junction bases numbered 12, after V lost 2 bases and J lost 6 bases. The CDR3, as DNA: TGTGCCAGCAGTTACATTACTAACAAACAGGGGCCCGGGGAGCTGTTTTTT. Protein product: CASSYITNKQGPGELFF.

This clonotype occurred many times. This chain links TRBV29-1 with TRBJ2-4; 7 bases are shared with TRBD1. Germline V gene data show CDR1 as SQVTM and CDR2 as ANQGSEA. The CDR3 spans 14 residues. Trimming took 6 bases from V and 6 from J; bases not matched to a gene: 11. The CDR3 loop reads CSVRIAGTANIQYF. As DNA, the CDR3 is TGCAGCGTGAGAATAGCCGGGACAGCAAACATTCAGTACTTC.

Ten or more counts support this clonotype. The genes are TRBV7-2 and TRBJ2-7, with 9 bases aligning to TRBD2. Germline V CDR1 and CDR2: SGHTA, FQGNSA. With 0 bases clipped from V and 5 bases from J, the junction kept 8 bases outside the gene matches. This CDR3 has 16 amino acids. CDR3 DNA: TGTGCCAGCAGCTTAGCGCGGACTAGCGTCCCCCACGAGCAGTACTTC. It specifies CASSLARTSVPHEQYF.

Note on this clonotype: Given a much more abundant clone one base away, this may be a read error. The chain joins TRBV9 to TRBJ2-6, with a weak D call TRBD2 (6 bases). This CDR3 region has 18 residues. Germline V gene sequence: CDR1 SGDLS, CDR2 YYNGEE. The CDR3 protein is CASSSRGWGFSGANGLTF. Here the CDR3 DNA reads TGTGCCAGCAGCTCACGGGGGTGGGGTTTCTCTGGGGCCAACGGCCTGACTTTC.

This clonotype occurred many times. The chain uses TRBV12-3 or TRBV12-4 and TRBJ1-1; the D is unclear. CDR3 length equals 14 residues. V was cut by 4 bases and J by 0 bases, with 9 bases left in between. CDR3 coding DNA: TGTGCCAGCAGTTCACTGACGGTGAACACTGAAGCTTTCTTT. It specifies CASSSLTVNTEAFF.

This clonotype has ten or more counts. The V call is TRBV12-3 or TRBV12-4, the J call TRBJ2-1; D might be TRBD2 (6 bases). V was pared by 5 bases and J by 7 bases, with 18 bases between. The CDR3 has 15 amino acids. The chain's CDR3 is CASSPTSGFANEQFF. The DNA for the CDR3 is TGTGCCAGCAGTCCGACTAGTGGGTTTGCGAATGAGCAGTTCTTC.

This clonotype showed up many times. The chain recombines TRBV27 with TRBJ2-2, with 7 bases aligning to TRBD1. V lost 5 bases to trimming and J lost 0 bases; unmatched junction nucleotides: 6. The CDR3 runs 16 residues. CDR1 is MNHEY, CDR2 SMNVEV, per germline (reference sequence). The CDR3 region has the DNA TGTGCCAGCAGTCAGACAGGGAGATCGAACACCGGGGAGCTGTTTTTT. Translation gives CASSQTGRSNTGELFF.

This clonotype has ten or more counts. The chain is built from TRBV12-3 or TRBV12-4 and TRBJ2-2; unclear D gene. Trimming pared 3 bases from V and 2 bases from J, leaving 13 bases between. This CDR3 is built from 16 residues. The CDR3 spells CASSFHTASNTGELFF. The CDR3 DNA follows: TGTGCCAGCAGTTTTCACACAGCGAGTAACACCGGGGAGCTGTTTTTT.

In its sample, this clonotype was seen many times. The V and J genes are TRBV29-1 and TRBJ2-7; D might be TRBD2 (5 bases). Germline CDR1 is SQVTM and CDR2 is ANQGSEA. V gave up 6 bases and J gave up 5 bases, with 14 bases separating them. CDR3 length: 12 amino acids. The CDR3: CSVTSYGDEQYF. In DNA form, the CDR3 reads TGCAGCGTAACTAGTTACGGTGACGAGCAGTACTTC.

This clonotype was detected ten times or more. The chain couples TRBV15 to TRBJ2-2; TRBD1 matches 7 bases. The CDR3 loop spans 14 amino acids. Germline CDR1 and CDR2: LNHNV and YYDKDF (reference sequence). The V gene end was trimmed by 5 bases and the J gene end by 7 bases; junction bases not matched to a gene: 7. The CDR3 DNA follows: TGTGCCACCAGCGCCGATCCAGGGGGCGGGGAGCTGTTTTTT. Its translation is CATSADPGGGELFF. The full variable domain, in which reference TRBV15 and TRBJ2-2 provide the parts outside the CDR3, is DAMVIQNPRYQVTQFGKPVTLSCSQTLNHNVMYWYQQKSSQAPKLLFHYYDKDFNNEADTPDNFQSRRPNTSFCFLDIRSPGLGDTAMYLCATSADPGGGELFFGEGSRLTVL.

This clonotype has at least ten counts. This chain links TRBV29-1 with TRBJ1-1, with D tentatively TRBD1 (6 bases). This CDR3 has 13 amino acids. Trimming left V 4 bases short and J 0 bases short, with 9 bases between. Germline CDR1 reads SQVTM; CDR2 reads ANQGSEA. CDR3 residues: CSVGTELNTEAFF. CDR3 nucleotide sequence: TGCAGCGTTGGGACAGAATTGAACACTGAAGCTTTCTTT. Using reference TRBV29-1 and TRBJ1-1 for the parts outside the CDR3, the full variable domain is SAVISQKPSRDICQRGTSLTIQCQVDSQVTMMFWYRQQPGQSLTLIATANQGSEATYESGFVIDKFPISRPNLTFSTLTVSNMSPEDSSIYLCSVGTELNTEAFFGQGTRLTVV.

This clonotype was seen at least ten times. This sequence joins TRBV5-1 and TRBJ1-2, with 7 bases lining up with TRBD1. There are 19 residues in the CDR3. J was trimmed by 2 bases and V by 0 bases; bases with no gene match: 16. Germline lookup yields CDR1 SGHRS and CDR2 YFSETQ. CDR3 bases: TGCGCCAGCAGCTTGGATATTTATCCAGGGACAGCTTCGAACTATGGCTACACCTTC. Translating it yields CASSLDIYPGTASNYGYTF. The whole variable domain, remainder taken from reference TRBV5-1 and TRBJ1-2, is KAGVTQTPRYLIKTRGQQVTLSCSPISGHRSVSWYQQTPGQGLQFLFEYFSETQRNKGNFPGRFSGRQFSNSRSEMNVSTLELGDSALYLCASSLDIYPGTASNYGYTFGSGTRLTVV.

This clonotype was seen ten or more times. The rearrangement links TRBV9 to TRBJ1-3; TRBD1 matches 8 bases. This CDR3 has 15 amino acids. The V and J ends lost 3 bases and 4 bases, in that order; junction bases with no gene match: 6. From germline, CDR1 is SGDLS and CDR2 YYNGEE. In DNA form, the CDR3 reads TGTGCCAGCAGCGAGGCAGGGGGCTACGGAAACACCATATATTTT. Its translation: CASSEAGGYGNTIYF.

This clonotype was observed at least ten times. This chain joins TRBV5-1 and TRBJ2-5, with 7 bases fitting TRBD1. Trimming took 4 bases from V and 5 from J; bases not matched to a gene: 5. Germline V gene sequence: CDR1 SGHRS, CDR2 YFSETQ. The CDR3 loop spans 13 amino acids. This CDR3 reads CASSMGQRETQYF. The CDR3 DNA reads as TGCGCCAGCAGCATGGGACAGCGGGAGACCCAGTACTTC. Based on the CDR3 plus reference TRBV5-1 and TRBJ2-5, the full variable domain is KAGVTQTPRYLIKTRGQQVTLSCSPISGHRSVSWYQQTPGQGLQFLFEYFSETQRNKGNFPGRFSGRQFSNSRSEMNVSTLELGDSALYLCASSMGQRETQYFGPGTRLLVL.

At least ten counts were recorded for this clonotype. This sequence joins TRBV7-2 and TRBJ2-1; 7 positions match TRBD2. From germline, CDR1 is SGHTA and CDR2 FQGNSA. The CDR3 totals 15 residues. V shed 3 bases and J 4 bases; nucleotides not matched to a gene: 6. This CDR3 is CASSLPGLTYNEQFF. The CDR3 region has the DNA TGTGCCAGCAGCTTGCCGGGACTAACTTACAATGAGCAGTTCTTC.

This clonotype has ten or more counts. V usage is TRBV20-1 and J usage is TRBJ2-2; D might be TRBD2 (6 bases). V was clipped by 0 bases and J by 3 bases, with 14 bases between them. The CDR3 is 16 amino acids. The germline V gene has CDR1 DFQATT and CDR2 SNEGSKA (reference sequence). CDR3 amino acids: CSAREYDTGDTGELFF. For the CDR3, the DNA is TGCAGTGCTAGAGAGTACGACACGGGAGACACCGGGGAGCTGTTTTTT.

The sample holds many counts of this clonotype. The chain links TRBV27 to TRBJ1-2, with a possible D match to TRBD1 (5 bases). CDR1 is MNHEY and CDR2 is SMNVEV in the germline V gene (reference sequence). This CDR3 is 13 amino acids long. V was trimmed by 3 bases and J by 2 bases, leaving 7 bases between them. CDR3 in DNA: TGTGCCAGCAGTTTCGGGGCAAACTATGGCTACACCTTC. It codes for CASSFGANYGYTF.

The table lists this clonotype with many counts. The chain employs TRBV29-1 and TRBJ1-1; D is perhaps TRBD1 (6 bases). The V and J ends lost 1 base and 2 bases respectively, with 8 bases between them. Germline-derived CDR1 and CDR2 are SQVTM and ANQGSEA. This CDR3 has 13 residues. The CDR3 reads CSVEADSNTEAFF. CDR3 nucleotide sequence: TGCAGCGTTGAAGCGGACAGTAACACTGAAGCTTTCTTT.

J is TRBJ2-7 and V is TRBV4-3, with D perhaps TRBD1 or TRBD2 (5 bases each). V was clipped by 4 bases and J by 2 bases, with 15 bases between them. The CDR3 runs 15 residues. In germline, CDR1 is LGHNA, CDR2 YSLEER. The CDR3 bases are TGCGCCAGCAGCCCGTCTCCGGGGCTAGCCTACGAGCAGTACTTC. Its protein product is CASSPSPGLAYEQYF.

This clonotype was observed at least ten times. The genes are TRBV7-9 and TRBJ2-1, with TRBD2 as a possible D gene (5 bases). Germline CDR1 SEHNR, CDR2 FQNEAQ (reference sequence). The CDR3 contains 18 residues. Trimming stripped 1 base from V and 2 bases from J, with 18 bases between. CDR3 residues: CASSLVDLRGGPYNEQFF. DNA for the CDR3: TGTGCCAGCAGCTTAGTTGACCTTCGTGGAGGACCCTACAATGAGCAGTTCTTC.

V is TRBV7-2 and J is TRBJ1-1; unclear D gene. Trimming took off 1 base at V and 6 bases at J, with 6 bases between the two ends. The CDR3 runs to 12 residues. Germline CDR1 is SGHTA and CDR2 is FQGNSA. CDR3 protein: CASSLVSPEAFF. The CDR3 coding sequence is TGTGCCAGCAGCTTAGTCTCCCCTGAAGCTTTCTTT.

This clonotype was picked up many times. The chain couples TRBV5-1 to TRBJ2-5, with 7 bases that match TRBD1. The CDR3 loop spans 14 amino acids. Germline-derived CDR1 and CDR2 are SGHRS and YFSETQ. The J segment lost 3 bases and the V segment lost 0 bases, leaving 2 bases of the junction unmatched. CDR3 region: CASSLGGQEETQYF. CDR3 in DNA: TGCGCCAGCAGCTTGGGCGGACAGGAAGAGACCCAGTACTTC.